A selection of T cell receptor beta chains follows, all from one sample in a study of Ad26.COV2.S vaccination and SARS-CoV-2 variants. Some clones are missing from TCRdb's copy, which holds only in-frame ones; the method was immunoSEQ multiplex PCR. The data contain 400,000 to 450,000 clones, about nine tenths of them singletons. This sample comprised peripheral blood, obtained in a trial of Ad26.COV2.S vaccine versus placebo. All receptors derive from a person between 18 and 65 years old who received the Ad26.COV2.S COVID-19 vaccine or a placebo. CDR3s include the opening cysteine and the closing phenylalanine or tryptophan. A D gene is named only where the DNA matches it firmly. Clone size appears in some rows only: once, few, many, or a class for an expanded clone.

J gene: TRBJ1-1
clone size: once
D gene: NA
V gene: TRBV28
CDR3 protein: CASSSLDTEAFF
CDR3 DNA: TGTGCCAGCAGTTCCCTTGACACTGAAGCTTTCTTT

J gene: TRBJ2-1
clone size: NA
D gene: NA
V gene: TRBV30
CDR3 protein: CAWSVRLIRFF
CDR3 DNA: TGTGCCTGGAGTGTAAGGCTAATAAGGTTCTTC

J gene: TRBJ1-4
clone size: NA
D gene: NA
V gene: TRBV28
CDR3 protein: CASSFGRSTNEKLFF
CDR3 DNA: TGTGCCAGCAGTTTTGGGCGTTCGACGAATGAAAAACTGTTTTTT

J gene: TRBJ2-3
clone size: NA
D gene: NA
V gene: TRBV9
CDR3 protein: CASSVGSSAITDTQYF
CDR3 DNA: TGTGCCAGCAGCGTAGGTTCCAGCGCAATCACAGATACGCAGTATTTT

J gene: TRBJ2-3
clone size: NA
D gene: NA
V gene: TRBV7-9
CDR3 protein: CASRTGSPSNTDTQYF
CDR3 DNA: TGTGCCAGCAGGACCGGGAGCCCGAGCAACACAGATACGCAGTATTTT

J gene: TRBJ1-4
clone size: once
D gene: TRBD1
V gene: TRBV7-2
CDR3 protein: CASSFDRVGEKLFF
CDR3 DNA: TGTGCCAGCAGCTTCGACAGGGTAGGAGAAAAACTGTTTTTT

J gene: TRBJ2-3
clone size: NA
D gene: TRBD1
V gene: TRBV27
CDR3 protein: CASSYRDRYTQYF
CDR3 DNA: TGTGCCAGCAGTTACCGGGACAGATATACGCAGTATTTT

J gene: TRBJ2-1
clone size: NA
D gene: TRBD2
V gene: TRBV10-3
CDR3 protein: CAISDPTTSGIYNEQFF
CDR3 DNA: TGTGCCATCAGTGACCCAACTACTAGCGGGATCTACAATGAGCAGTTCTTC

J gene: TRBJ2-5
clone size: NA
D gene: NA
V gene: TRBV10-3
CDR3 protein: CAISEGGQGLGETQYF
CDR3 DNA: TGTGCCATCAGTGAGGGCGGTCAGGGTCTCGGAGAGACCCAGTACTTC

J gene: TRBJ1-3
clone size: NA
D gene: NA
V gene: TRBV7-6
CDR3 protein: CASSLEAGVGNTIYF
CDR3 DNA: TGTGCCAGCAGCTTAGAGGCAGGGGTTGGAAACACCATATATTTT

J gene: TRBJ1-6
clone size: NA
D gene: NA
V gene: TRBV7-3
CDR3 protein: CASSLMGNGNSPLHF
CDR3 DNA: TGTGCCAGCAGCTTAATGGGGAACGGTAATTCACCCCTCCACTTT

J gene: TRBJ2-7
clone size: NA
D gene: TRBD2
V gene: TRBV7-2
CDR3 protein: CASSLVLAGGTYEQYF
CDR3 DNA: TGTGCCAGCAGCTTAGTTCTAGCGGGAGGGACCTACGAGCAGTACTTC

J gene: TRBJ2-7
clone size: NA
D gene: TRBD2
V gene: TRBV10-1
CDR3 protein: CASVLWNSRPGLAHYEQYF
CDR3 DNA: TGCGCCAGCGTGCTTTGGAATTCAAGACCGGGACTAGCGCACTACGAGCAGTACTTC

J gene: TRBJ1-1
clone size: NA
D gene: TRBD1
V gene: TRBV10-3
CDR3 protein: CAISGGQGMNTEAFF
CDR3 DNA: TGTGCCATCAGTGGGGGACAGGGGATGAACACTGAAGCTTTCTTT

J gene: TRBJ1-6
clone size: NA
D gene: NA
V gene: TRBV5-1
CDR3 protein: CASSYNNSPLHF
CDR3 DNA: TGCGCCAGCAGCTACAATAATTCACCCCTCCACTTT

J gene: TRBJ2-6
clone size: NA
D gene: NA
V gene: TRBV7-2
CDR3 protein: CASSRQLTGANVLTF
CDR3 DNA: TGTGCCAGCAGCAGACAGTTGACTGGGGCCAACGTCCTGACTTTC

J gene: TRBJ1-1
clone size: once
D gene: TRBD1
V gene: TRBV18
CDR3 protein: CASSRNVRGDRTEAFF
CDR3 DNA: TGTGCCAGCTCACGTAACGTCAGGGGGGATAGAACTGAAGCTTTCTTT

J gene: TRBJ2-1
clone size: NA
D gene: NA
V gene: TRBV10-2
CDR3 protein: CASRRGREESNEQFF
CDR3 DNA: TGCGCCAGCAGGAGGGGGCGGGAGGAGAGCAATGAGCAGTTCTTC

J gene: TRBJ1-3
clone size: NA
D gene: TRBD1
V gene: TRBV19
CDR3 protein: CASSITGGSGNTIYF
CDR3 DNA: TGTGCCAGTAGTATTACAGGGGGCTCTGGAAACACCATATATTTT

J gene: TRBJ2-7
clone size: NA
D gene: TRBD2
V gene: TRBV18
CDR3 protein: CASSSGLAGVEEQYF
CDR3 DNA: TGTGCCAGCTCATCGGGACTAGCGGGAGTAGAGGAGCAGTACTTC

J gene: TRBJ2-7
clone size: NA
D gene: NA
V gene: TRBV28
CDR3 protein: CASSLRGGSYEQYF
CDR3 DNA: TGTGCCAGCAGTTTAAGGGGGGGCAGCTACGAGCAGTACTTC

J gene: TRBJ2-3
clone size: NA
D gene: NA
V gene: TRBV5-1
CDR3 protein: CASSRAFPRLNTDTQYF
CDR3 DNA: TGCGCCAGCAGCCGTGCCTTTCCTCGACTCAACACAGATACGCAGTATTTT

J gene: TRBJ2-7
clone size: NA
D gene: NA
V gene: TRBV10-3
CDR3 protein: CAISEQGGYEQYF
CDR3 DNA: TGTGCCATCAGTGAGCAGGGTGGCTACGAGCAGTACTTC

J gene: TRBJ2-7
clone size: NA
D gene: NA
V gene: TRBV7-9
CDR3 protein: CASSLAGEQYF
CDR3 DNA: TGTGCCAGCAGCTTAGCGGGGGAGCAGTACTTC

J gene: TRBJ1-1
clone size: few
D gene: NA
V gene: TRBV7-2
CDR3 protein: CASSSSTGEAFF
CDR3 DNA: TGTGCCAGCAGCTCAAGCACAGGTGAAGCTTTCTTT

J gene: TRBJ2-2
clone size: once
D gene: NA
V gene: TRBV5-1
CDR3 protein: CASSFSTTGELFF
CDR3 DNA: TGCGCCAGCAGCTTCTCCACCACCGGGGAGCTGTTTTTT

J gene: TRBJ2-5
clone size: once
D gene: TRBD1
V gene: TRBV9
CDR3 protein: CASSPRQGPPETQYF
CDR3 DNA: TGTGCCAGCAGCCCAAGACAGGGTCCTCCAGAGACCCAGTACTTC

J gene: TRBJ2-2
clone size: NA
D gene: TRBD2
V gene: TRBV2
CDR3 protein: CASKREYTGELFF
CDR3 DNA: TGTGCCAGCAAGCGGGAGTACACCGGGGAGCTGTTTTTT

J gene: TRBJ2-5
clone size: once
D gene: NA
V gene: TRBV27
CDR3 protein: CASSPQETQYF
CDR3 DNA: TGTGCCAGCAGCCCCCAAGAGACCCAGTACTTC

J gene: TRBJ1-3
clone size: NA
D gene: TRBD1
V gene: TRBV9
CDR3 protein: CASSQGSGQGASGNTIYF
CDR3 DNA: TGTGCCAGCAGCCAGGGGTCAGGACAGGGGGCGTCAGGAAACACCATATATTTT

J gene: TRBJ2-2
clone size: NA
D gene: NA
V gene: TRBV29-1
CDR3 protein: CSGSKGGTGELFF
CDR3 DNA: TGCAGCGGTTCCAAGGGAGGCACCGGGGAGCTGTTTTTT

J gene: TRBJ1-2
clone size: once
D gene: NA
V gene: TRBV21-1
CDR3 protein: CASSPVGYTF
CDR3 DNA: TGTGCCAGCAGCCCTGTGGGCTACACCTTC

J gene: TRBJ2-7
clone size: NA
D gene: NA
V gene: TRBV6-5
CDR3 protein: CASSYSGRYEQYF
CDR3 DNA: TGTGCCAGCAGTTACTCGGGGCGTTACGAGCAGTACTTC

J gene: TRBJ1-1
clone size: NA
D gene: NA
V gene: TRBV5-1
CDR3 protein: CASSPRGVGEAFF
CDR3 DNA: TGCGCCAGCAGCCCAAGGGGTGTGGGTGAAGCTTTCTTT

J gene: TRBJ2-7
clone size: NA
D gene: TRBD1
V gene: TRBV14
CDR3 protein: CASSLGTGGTYEQYF
CDR3 DNA: TGTGCCAGCAGTCTCGGGACAGGGGGCACCTACGAGCAGTACTTC

J gene: TRBJ2-7
clone size: NA
D gene: TRBD1
V gene: TRBV30
CDR3 protein: CAWARDSLREQYF
CDR3 DNA: TGTGCCTGGGCCCGGGACAGCCTCCGCGAGCAGTACTTC

J gene: TRBJ2-1
clone size: NA
D gene: NA
V gene: TRBV12-5
CDR3 protein: CASGFWDNEQFF
CDR3 DNA: TGTGCTAGTGGTTTTTGGGACAATGAGCAGTTCTTC

J gene: TRBJ2-1
clone size: NA
D gene: TRBD1
V gene: TRBV9
CDR3 protein: CASSDLRDRANNEQFF
CDR3 DNA: TGTGCCAGCAGCGACCTCCGGGACAGGGCAAACAATGAGCAGTTCTTC

J gene: TRBJ1-1
clone size: NA
D gene: NA
V gene: TRBV6-5
CDR3 protein: CASKGGGHTEAFF
CDR3 DNA: TGTGCCAGCAAGGGAGGAGGGCACACTGAAGCTTTCTTT

J gene: TRBJ1-5
clone size: few
D gene: NA
V gene: TRBV4-1
CDR3 protein: CASSTTVRGAMGYQPQHF
CDR3 DNA: TGCGCCAGCAGCACCACGGTCAGGGGCGCGATGGGGTATCAGCCCCAGCATTTT

J gene: TRBJ2-3
clone size: once
D gene: TRBD2
V gene: TRBV18
CDR3 protein: CASSPGLAGVMGTDTQYF
CDR3 DNA: TGTGCCAGCTCACCCGGACTAGCGGGAGTTATGGGCACAGATACGCAGTATTTT

J gene: TRBJ2-7
clone size: NA
D gene: NA
V gene: TRBV6-1
CDR3 protein: CAGSGHNYEQYF
CDR3 DNA: TGTGCCGGGTCCGGACACAACTACGAGCAGTACTTC

J gene: TRBJ1-3
clone size: once
D gene: NA
V gene: TRBV18
CDR3 protein: CASSPGLGNTIYF
CDR3 DNA: TGTGCCAGCTCACCAGGATTGGGAAACACCATATATTTT

J gene: TRBJ2-5
clone size: NA
D gene: NA
V gene: TRBV30
CDR3 protein: CAWTNQGMRAETQYF
CDR3 DNA: TGTGCCTGGACTAATCAGGGGATGCGCGCGGAGACCCAGTACTTC

J gene: TRBJ2-3
clone size: NA
D gene: TRBD2
V gene: TRBV7-9
CDR3 protein: CASSEIPGLAGVDTQYF
CDR3 DNA: TGTGCCAGCAGCGAGATCCCGGGACTAGCGGGAGTAGATACGCAGTATTTT

J gene: TRBJ2-7
clone size: NA
D gene: NA
V gene: TRBV5-6
CDR3 protein: CASSLAHEQYF
CDR3 DNA: TGTGCCAGCAGCTTGGCCCACGAGCAGTACTTC

J gene: TRBJ2-3
clone size: NA
D gene: NA
V gene: TRBV12-3/TRBV12-4
CDR3 protein: CASSLVFDTQYF
CDR3 DNA: TGTGCCAGCAGTTTAGTCTTCGATACGCAGTATTTT

J gene: TRBJ2-5
clone size: NA
D gene: TRBD2
V gene: TRBV6-5
CDR3 protein: CASSYVGGQETQYF
CDR3 DNA: TGTGCCAGCAGTTACGTGGGAGGGCAAGAGACCCAGTACTTC

J gene: TRBJ2-7
clone size: NA
D gene: NA
V gene: TRBV4-3
CDR3 protein: CASSQLTGTYEQYF
CDR3 DNA: TGCGCCAGCAGCCAACTTACTGGGACCTACGAGCAGTACTTC

J gene: TRBJ2-1
clone size: NA
D gene: TRBD2
V gene: TRBV7-8
CDR3 protein: CASSLSGSGSLNEQFF
CDR3 DNA: TGTGCCAGCAGCTTATCTGGTAGCGGGAGTCTCAATGAGCAGTTCTTC

J gene: TRBJ2-6
clone size: NA
D gene: NA
V gene: TRBV11-2
CDR3 protein: CASSLGVGTGANVLTF
CDR3 DNA: TGTGCCAGCAGCTTAGGTGTGGGCACTGGGGCCAACGTCCTGACTTTC

J gene: TRBJ2-2
clone size: NA
D gene: NA
V gene: TRBV18
CDR3 protein: CASSPELLANTGELFF
CDR3 DNA: TGTGCCAGCTCGCCTGAGTTACTTGCGAACACCGGGGAGCTGTTTTTT

J gene: TRBJ1-3
clone size: few
D gene: NA
V gene: TRBV19
CDR3 protein: CARHSGNTIYF
CDR3 DNA: TGTGCCAGACACTCTGGAAACACCATATATTTT

J gene: TRBJ2-1
clone size: NA
D gene: NA
V gene: TRBV5-1
CDR3 protein: CASKGDRGSDEQFF
CDR3 DNA: TGCGCCAGCAAGGGGGATAGGGGGAGCGATGAGCAGTTCTTC

J gene: TRBJ2-1
clone size: NA
D gene: NA
V gene: TRBV29-1
CDR3 protein: CSVEGLSSGNEQFF
CDR3 DNA: TGCAGCGTTGAAGGACTCTCATCTGGGAATGAGCAGTTCTTC